This T cell receptor (beta chain) was sequenced for a study of CD8 T cells in ankylosing spondylitis. Per germline, CDR1 DFQATT and CDR2 SNEGSKA (reference sequence). The CDR3 has 16 amino acids. J lost 7 bases, V lost 3 bases, and 13 bases had no gene match. Library preparation for TCR beta used quantitative 5'-RACE with molecular barcodes. TCRdb used MiXCR to reprocess the 5' RACE reads, holding one entry per CDR3 protein. The data show over 100,000 distinct CDR3 sequences, around 7% seen once. The rearrangement uses TRBV20-1 and TRBJ1-1, with 11 bases fitting TRBD1. The source material was blood, either unsorted or a sorted T cell fraction (not recorded which). The TCR comes from a male donor with ankylosing spondylitis or in good health (not recorded which). The CDR3 protein is CSARGTPDRGLIEAFF. CDR3 in DNA: TGCAGTGCTAGGGGAACCCCGGACAGGGGGCTAATTGAAGCTTTCTTT.